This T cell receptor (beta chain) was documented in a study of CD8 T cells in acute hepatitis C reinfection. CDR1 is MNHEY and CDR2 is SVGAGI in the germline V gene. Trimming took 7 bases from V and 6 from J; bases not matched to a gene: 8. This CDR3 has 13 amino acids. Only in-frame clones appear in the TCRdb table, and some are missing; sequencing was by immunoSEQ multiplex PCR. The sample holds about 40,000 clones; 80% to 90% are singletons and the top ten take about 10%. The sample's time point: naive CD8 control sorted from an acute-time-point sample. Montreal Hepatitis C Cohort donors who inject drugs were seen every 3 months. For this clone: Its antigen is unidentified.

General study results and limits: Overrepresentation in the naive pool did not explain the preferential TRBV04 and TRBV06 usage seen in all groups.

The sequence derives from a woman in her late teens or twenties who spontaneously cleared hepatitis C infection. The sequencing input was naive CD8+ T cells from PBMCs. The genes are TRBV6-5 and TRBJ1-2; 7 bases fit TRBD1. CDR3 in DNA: TGTGCCAGCACCTACGCAGGGACAGATGGCTACACCTTC. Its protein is CASTYAGTDGYTF.